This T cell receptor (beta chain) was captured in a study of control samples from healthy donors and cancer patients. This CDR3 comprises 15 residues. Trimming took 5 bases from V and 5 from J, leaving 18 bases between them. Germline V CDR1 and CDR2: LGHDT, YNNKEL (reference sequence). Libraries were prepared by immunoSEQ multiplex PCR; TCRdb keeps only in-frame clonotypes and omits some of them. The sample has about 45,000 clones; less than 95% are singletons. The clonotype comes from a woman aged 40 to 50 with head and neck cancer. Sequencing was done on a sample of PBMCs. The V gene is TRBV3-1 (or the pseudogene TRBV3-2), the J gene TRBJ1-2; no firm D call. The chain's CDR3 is CASSFARPPGYGYTF. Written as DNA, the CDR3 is TGTGCCAGCAGCTTCGCGCGGCCTCCTGGGTATGGCTACACCTTC.